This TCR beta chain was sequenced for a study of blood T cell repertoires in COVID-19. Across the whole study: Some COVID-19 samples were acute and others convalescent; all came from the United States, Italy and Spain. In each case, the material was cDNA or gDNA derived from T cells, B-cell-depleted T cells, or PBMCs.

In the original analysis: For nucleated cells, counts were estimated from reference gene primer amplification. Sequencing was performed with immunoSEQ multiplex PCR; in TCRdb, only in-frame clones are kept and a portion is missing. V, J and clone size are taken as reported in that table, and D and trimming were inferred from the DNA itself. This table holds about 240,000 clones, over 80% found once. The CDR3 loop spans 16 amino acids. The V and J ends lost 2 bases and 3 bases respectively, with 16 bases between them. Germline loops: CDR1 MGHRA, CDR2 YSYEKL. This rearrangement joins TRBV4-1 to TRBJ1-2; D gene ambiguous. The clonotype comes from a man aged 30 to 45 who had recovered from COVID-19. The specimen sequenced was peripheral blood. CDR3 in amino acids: CASSQPRGGRDYGYTF. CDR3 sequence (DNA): TGCGCCAGCAGCCAACCCCGAGGAGGGCGCGACTATGGCTACACCTTC.